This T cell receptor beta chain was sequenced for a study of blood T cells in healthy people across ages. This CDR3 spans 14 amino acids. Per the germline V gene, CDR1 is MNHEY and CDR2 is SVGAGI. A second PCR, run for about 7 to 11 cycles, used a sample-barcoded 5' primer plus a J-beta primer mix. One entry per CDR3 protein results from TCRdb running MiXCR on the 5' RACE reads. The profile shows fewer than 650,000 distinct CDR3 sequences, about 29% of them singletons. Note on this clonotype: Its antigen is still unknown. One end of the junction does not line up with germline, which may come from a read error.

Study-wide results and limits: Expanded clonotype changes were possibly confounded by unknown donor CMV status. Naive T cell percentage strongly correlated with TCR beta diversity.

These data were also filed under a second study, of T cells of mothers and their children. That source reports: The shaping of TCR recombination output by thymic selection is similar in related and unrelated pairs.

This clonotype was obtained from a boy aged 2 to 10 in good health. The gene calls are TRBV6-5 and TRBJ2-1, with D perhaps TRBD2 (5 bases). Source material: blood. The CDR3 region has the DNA TGTGCCAGCAGTTATGAGGGCTCCTACAATGACCAGTTCTTC. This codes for CASSYEGSYNDQFF.